One sample yielded the 9 T cell receptor beta chains listed below, sequenced in a study of blood T cell repertoires in COVID-19. TCRdb keeps only in-frame clones here, not all; method: immunoSEQ multiplex PCR. The data contain under 60,000 clones, around 87% of them singletons. The specimen was peripheral blood. The receptors originated from a woman aged 55-69 years with COVID-19, enrolled during active disease.

The chain links TRBV12-5 to TRBJ2-1, with 9 bases identical to TRBD1. J was trimmed by 7 bases and V by 6 bases; bases with no gene match: 10. This CDR3 is 15 amino acids long. Per germline, CDR1 LGHNT and CDR2 FRNRAP. CDR3 DNA sequence: TGTGCTAGTGGCCGGGGGGACAGGGTTATGAATGAGCAGTTCTTC. Translation gives CASGRGDRVMNEQFF.

This chain links TRBV3-1 (or the pseudogene TRBV3-2) with TRBJ2-1, with TRBD2 matching 10 bases. CDR3 length equals 15 residues. The V gene end was trimmed by 1 base and the J gene end by 9 bases; junction bases not matched to a gene: 6. CDR1 LGHDT and CDR2 YNNKEL come from the germline V gene (reference sequence). The CDR3: CASSQALAGEREQFF. The CDR3 nucleotides read TGTGCCAGCAGCCAAGCCCTAGCGGGAGAGCGTGAGCAGTTCTTC.

This clone was seen a single time. The chain combines TRBV11-2 with TRBJ1-2; D is uncertain. V dropped 5 bases and J dropped 1 base, with 8 bases sitting between them. Germline assignment: CDR1 SGHAT and CDR2 FQNNGV. The CDR3 is 13 amino acids. Here the CDR3 DNA reads TGTGCCAGCAGCCTACTTGATAACTATGGCTACACCTTC. This translates into CASSLLDNYGYTF.

J is TRBJ1-1 and V is TRBV30; D not certain. Germline loops: CDR1 GTSNPN, CDR2 SVGIG (reference sequence). The CDR3 is 14 amino acids. V gave up 3 bases and J gave up 4 bases, with 15 bases separating them. The DNA of the CDR3 is TGTGCCTGGAGATACGCGGACCGGGGCACTGAAGCTTTCTTT. Its translation: CAWRYADRGTEAFF.

V gene TRBV13 combines with J gene TRBJ1-1; D unclear. Trimming shortened V by 5 bases and J by 4 bases, and 8 bases separated the two germline ends. Germline lookup yields CDR1 PRHDT and CDR2 FYEKMQ (reference sequence). This CDR3 is 12 amino acids long. The CDR3 spells CASSLFSTEAFF. The CDR3 nucleotides read TGTGCCAGCAGCCTATTTAGCACTGAAGCTTTCTTT.

V is TRBV15 and J is TRBJ2-1, with D uncertain. CDR1 is LNHNV, CDR2 YYDKDF, per germline (reference sequence). The length of the CDR3 is 14 residues. Deletions cut 1 base from V and 1 base from J, with 5 bases between. The CDR3 loop is CATSRGGSYNEQFF. CDR3 nucleotides: TGTGCCACCAGCAGAGGCGGATCCTACAATGAGCAGTTCTTC.

The chain joins TRBV6-6 to TRBJ1-2, with TRBD1 as a possible D gene (6 bases). Germline assignment: CDR1 MNHNY and CDR2 SVGAGI (reference sequence). V gave up 6 bases and J gave up 4 bases, with 9 bases separating them. This CDR3 has 12 residues. CDR3 sequence: CASRRDTYGYTF. In DNA form, the CDR3 reads TGTGCCAGCAGGAGGGACACCTATGGCTACACCTTC.

The chain couples TRBV10-3 to TRBJ2-7; 7 bases agree with TRBD1. With 6 bases clipped from V and 6 bases from J, the junction kept 8 bases outside the gene matches. This CDR3 spans 13 amino acids. Germline V gene lookup returns CDR1 ENHRY and CDR2 SYGVKD. The CDR3 coding sequence is TGTGCCATCAGAAGACAGGGCCCTGGCGAGCAGTACTTC. Protein sequence: CAIRRQGPGEQYF.

The CDR3 loop reads CASSAQQGFGNQPQHF. For the CDR3, the DNA is TGTGCCAGCAGTGCGCAACAGGGCTTCGGCAATCAGCCCCAGCATTTT. This chain uses TRBV5-8 with TRBJ1-5, with TRBD1 as a possible D gene (6 bases). The V and J ends lost 5 bases and 2 bases respectively, with 17 bases between them. The CDR3 has 16 amino acids. In germline, CDR1 is SGHTS, CDR2 YDEGEE.